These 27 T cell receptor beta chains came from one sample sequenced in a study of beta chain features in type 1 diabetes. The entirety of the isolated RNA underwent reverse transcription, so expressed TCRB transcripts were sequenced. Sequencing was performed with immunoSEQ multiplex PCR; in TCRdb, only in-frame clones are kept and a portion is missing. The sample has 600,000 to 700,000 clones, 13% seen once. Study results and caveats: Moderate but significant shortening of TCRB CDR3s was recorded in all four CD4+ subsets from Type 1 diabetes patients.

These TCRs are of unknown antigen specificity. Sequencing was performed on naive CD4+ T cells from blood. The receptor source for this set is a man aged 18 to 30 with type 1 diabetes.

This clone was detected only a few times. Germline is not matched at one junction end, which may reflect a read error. The CDR3 reads CASSLGGGFYNEQFF. The CDR3 DNA follows: TGTGCTAGCAGCTTAGGAGGGGGGTTCTACAATGAGCAGTTCTTC. The chain combines TRBV7-7 with TRBJ2-1, with D perhaps assigned TRBD1 or TRBD2 (6 bases each). Germline CDR1 is SSHAT and CDR2 is FNYEAQ (reference sequence). CDR3 length: 15 amino acids. Full variable domain (remainder filled in from reference TRBV7-7 and TRBJ2-1): GAGVSQSPRYKVTKRGQDVTLRCDPISSHATLYWYQQALGQGPEFLTYFNYEAQPDKSGLPSDRFSAERPEGSISTLTIQRTEQRDSAMYRCASSLGGGFYNEQFFGPGTRLTVL.

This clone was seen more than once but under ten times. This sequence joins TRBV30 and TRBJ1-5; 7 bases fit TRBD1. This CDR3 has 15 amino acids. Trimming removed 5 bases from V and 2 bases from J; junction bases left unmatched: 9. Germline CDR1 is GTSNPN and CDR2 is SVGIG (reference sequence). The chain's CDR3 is CAWSKQGSGNQPQHF. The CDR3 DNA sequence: TGTGCCTGGTCGAAACAGGGGAGCGGCAATCAGCCCCAGCATTTT.

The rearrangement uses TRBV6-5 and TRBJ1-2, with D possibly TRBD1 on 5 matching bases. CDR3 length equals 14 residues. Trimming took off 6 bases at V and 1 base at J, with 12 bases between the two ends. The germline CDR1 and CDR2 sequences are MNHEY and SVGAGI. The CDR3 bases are TGTGCCAGCAGCGACAGCGAGGTTAACTATGGCTACACCTTC. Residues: CASSDSEVNYGYTF.

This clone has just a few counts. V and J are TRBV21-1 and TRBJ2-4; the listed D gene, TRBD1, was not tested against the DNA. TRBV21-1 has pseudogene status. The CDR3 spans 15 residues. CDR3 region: CASRDRARLNGIQYF. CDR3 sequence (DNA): TGTGCCAGCAGGGACAGGGCTCGACTTAATGGCATTCAGTACTTC.

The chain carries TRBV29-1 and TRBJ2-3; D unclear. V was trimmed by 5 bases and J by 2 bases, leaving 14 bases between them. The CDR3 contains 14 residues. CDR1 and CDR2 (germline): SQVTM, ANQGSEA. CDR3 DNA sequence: TGCAGCGTTCCGATGCAACCTGCCACAGATACGCAGTATTTT. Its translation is CSVPMQPATDTQYF.

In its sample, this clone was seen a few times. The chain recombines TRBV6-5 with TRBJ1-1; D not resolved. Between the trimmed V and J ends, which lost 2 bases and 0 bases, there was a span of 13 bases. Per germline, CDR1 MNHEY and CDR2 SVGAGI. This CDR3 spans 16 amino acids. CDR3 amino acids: CASSYDPAGMNTEAFF. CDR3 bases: TGTGCCAGCAGTTACGACCCGGCAGGCATGAACACTGAAGCTTTCTTT.

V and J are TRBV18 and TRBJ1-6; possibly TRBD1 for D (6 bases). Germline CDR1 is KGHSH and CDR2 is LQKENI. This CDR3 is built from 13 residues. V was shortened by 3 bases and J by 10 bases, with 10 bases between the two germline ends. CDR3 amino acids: CASSPEGGSPLHF. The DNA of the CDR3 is TGTGCCAGCTCACCGGAAGGGGGATCACCCCTCCACTTT.

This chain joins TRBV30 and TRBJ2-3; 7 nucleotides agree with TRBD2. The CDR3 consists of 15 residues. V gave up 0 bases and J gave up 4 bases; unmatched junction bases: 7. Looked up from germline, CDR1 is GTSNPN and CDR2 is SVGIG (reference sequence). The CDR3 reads CAWSVTVGGADTQYF. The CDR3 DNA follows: TGTGCCTGGAGTGTAACCGTGGGAGGGGCAGATACGCAGTATTTT.

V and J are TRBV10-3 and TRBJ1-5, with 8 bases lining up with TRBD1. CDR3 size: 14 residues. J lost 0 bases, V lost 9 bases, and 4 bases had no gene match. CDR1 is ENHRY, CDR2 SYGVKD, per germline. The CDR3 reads CAIGTGVSNQPQHF. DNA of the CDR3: TGTGCCATAGGGACAGGCGTTAGCAATCAGCCCCAGCATTTT.

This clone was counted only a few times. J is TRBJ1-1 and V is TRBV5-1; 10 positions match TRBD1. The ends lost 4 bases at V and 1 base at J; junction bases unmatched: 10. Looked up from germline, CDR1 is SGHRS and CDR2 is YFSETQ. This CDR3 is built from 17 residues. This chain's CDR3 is CASSLGQGTRWNTEAFF. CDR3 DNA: TGCGCCAGCAGCCTGGGACAGGGGACCAGGTGGAACACTGAAGCTTTCTTT. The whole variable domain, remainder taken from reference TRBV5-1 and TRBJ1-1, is KAGVTQTPRYLIKTRGQQVTLSCSPISGHRSVSWYQQTPGQGLQFLFEYFSETQRNKGNFPGRFSGRQFSNSRSEMNVSTLELGDSALYLCASSLGQGTRWNTEAFFGQGTRLTVV.

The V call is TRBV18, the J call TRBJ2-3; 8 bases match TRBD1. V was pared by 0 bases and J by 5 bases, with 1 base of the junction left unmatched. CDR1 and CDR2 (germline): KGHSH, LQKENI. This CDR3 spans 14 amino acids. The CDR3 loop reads CASSPPDRVDTQYF. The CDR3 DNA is TGTGCCAGCTCACCACCGGACAGGGTAGATACGCAGTATTTT. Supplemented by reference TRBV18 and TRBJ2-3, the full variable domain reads NAGVMQNPRHLVRRRGQEARLRCSPMKGHSHVYWYRQLPEEGLKFMVYLQKENIIDESGMPKERFSAEFPKEGPSILRIQQVVRGDSAAYFCASSPPDRVDTQYFGPGTRLTVL.

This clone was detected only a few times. CDR3 coding DNA: TGTGCCAGCAGCTCGGACTGGGCTTGGGATACGCAGTATTTT. Protein product: CASSSDWAWDTQYF. This chain links TRBV11-3 with TRBJ2-3, with D perhaps matching TRBD2 (5 bases). The V end was cut by 4 bases, the J end by 6 bases, with 14 bases between. Germline loops: CDR1 SGHNT, CDR2 YENEEA. The CDR3 is made up of 14 amino acids.

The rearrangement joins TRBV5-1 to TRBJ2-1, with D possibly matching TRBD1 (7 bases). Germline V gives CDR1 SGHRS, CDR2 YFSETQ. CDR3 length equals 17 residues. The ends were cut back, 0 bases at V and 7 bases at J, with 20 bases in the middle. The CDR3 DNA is TGCGCCAGCAGCTTGGGAGGCGGGGACAGTACATGGAATGAGCAGTTCTTC. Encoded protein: CASSLGGGDSTWNEQFF.

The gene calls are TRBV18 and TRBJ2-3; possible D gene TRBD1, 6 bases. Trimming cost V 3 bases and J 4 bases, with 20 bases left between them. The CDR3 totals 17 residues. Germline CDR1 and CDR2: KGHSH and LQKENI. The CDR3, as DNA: TGTGCCAGCTCACCTATGGACAGCCCCCCGAAGCCAGATACGCAGTATTTT. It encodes CASSPMDSPPKPDTQYF.

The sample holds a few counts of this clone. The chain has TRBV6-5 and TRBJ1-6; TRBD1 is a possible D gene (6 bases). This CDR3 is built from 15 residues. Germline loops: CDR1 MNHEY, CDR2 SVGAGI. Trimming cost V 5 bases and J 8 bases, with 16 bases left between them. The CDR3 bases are TGTGCCAGCAGTACGCAGGGGATAGCCCATTCACCCCTCCACTTT. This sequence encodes CASSTQGIAHSPLHF.

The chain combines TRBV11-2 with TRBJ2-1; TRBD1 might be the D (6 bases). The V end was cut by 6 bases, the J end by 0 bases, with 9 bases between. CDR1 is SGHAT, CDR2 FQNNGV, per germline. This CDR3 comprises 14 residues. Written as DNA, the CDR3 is TGTGCCAGCAGGGGACAAAGCTCCTACAATGAGCAGTTCTTC. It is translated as CASRGQSSYNEQFF.

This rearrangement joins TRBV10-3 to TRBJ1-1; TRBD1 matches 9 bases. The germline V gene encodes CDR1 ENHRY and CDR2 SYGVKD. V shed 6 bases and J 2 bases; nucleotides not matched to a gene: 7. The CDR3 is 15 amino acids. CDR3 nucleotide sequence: TGTGCCATCAGGACCGGGACAGGGCCAAACACTGAAGCTTTCTTT. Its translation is CAIRTGTGPNTEAFF.

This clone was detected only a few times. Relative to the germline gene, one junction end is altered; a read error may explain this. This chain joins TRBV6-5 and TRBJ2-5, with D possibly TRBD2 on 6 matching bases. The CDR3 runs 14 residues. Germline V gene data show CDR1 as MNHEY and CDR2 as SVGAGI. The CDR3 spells CAISVGGVQETQYF. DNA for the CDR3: TGTGCCATCAGTGTTGGAGGGGTCCAAGAGACCCAGTACTTC.

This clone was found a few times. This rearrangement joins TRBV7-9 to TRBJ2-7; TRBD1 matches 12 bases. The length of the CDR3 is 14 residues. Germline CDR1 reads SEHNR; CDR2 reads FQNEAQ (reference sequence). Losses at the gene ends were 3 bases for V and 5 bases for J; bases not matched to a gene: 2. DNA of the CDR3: TGTGCCAGCAGCTTGGGACAGGGGGCCCACGAGCAGTACTTC. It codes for CASSLGQGAHEQYF.

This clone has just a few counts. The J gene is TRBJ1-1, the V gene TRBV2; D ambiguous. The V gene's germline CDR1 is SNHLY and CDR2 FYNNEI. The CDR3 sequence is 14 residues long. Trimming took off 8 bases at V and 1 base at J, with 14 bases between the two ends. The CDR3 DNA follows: TGTGCCAGCTCCGAAGATGGCCCGAACACTGAAGCTTTCTTT. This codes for CASSEDGPNTEAFF.

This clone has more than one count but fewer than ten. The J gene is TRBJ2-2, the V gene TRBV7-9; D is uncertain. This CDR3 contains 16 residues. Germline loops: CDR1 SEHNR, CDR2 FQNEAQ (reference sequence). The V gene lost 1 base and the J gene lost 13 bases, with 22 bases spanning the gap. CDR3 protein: CASSLEAAPSRPWLFF. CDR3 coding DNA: TGTGCCAGCAGCTTAGAGGCTGCTCCATCCCGACCGTGGCTGTTTTTT.

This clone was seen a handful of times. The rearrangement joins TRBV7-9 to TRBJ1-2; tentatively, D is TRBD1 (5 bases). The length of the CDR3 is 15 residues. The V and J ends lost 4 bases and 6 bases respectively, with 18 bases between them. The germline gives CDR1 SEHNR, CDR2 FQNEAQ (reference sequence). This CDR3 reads CASSSPDNQGHGYTF. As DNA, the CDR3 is TGTGCCAGCAGCTCCCCAGATAACCAGGGCCATGGCTACACCTTC. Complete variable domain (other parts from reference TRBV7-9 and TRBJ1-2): DTGVSQNPRHKITKRGQNVTFRCDPISEHNRLYWYRQTLGQGPEFLTYFQNEAQLEKSRLLSDRFSAERPKGSFSTLEIQRTEQGDSAMYLCASSSPDNQGHGYTFGSGTRLTVV.

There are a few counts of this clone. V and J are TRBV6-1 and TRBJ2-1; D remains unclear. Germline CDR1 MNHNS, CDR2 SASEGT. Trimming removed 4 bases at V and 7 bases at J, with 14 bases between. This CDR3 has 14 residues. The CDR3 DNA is TGTGCCAGCAGTGGGCCATCGGACGGGAATGAGCAGTTCTTC. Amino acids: CASSGPSDGNEQFF.

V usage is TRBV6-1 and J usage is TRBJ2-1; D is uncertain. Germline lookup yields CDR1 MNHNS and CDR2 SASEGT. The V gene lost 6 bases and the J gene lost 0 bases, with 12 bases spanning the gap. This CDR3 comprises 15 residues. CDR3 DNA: TGTGCCAGCAGCCAGACATTTAGCTCCTACAATGAGCAGTTCTTC. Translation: CASSQTFSSYNEQFF.

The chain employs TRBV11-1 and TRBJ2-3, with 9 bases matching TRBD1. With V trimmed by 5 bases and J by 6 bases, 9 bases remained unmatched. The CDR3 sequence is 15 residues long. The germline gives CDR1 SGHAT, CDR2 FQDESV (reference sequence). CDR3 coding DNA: TGTGCCAGCAGCACCCGGGACAGGGTAACGGATACGCAGTATTTT. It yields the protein CASSTRDRVTDTQYF.

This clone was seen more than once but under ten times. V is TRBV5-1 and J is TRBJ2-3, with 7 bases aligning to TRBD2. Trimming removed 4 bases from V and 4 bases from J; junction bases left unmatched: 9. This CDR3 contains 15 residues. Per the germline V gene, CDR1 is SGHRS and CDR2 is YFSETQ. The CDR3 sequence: CASSRGDHGADTQYF. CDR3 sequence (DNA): TGCGCCAGCAGCCGGGGGGATCATGGGGCAGATACGCAGTATTTT.

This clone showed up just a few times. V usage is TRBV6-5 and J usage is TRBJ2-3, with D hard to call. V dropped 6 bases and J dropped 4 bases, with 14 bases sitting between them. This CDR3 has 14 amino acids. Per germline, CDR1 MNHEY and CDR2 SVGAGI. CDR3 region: CASRLSTGADTQYF. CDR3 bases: TGTGCCAGCAGGTTGTCAACTGGGGCAGATACGCAGTATTTT.